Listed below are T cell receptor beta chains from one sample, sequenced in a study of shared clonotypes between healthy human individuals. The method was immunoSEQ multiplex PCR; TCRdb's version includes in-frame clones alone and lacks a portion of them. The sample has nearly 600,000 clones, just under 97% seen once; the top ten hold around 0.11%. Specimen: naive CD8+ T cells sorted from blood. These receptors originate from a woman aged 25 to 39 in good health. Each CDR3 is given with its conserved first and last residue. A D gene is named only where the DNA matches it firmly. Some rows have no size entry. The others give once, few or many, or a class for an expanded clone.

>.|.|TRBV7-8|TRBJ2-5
TGTGCCAGCAGCTTAGGTTTTCTTCGGGTAGAGAGCCAAGAGACCCAGTACTTC
CASSLGFLRVESQETQYF
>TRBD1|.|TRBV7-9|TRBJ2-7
TGTGCCAGCAGCGAAGACGGGACAGTAATCTACGAGCAGTACTTC
CASSEDGTVIYEQYF
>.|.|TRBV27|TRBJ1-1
TGTGCCAGCAGTTTATCGGGTCAAGGGTGGGTGAACACTGAAGCTTTCTTT
CASSLSGQGWVNTEAFF
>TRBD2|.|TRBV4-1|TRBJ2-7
TGCGCCAGCAGCCTAACCGGGGGGGGATTCGAGCAGTACTTC
CASSLTGGGFEQYF
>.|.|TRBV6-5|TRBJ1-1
TGTGCCAGCAGTCTCACGCGGGTCGGCACTGAAGCTTTCTTT
CASSLTRVGTEAFF
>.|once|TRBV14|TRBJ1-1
TGTGCCAGCAGCCAAGATTTCGGGCCCCTTTTTTCCACTGAAGCTTTCTTT
CASSQDFGPLFSTEAFF
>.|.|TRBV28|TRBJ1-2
TGTGCCAGCAGGCCGGTGACGGCTTTAACTAACTATGGCTACACCTTC
CASRPVTALTNYGYTF
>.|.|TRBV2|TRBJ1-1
TGTGCCAGCAGTGAACAGGGCGAGTCTTTTGCCACTGAAGCTTTCTTT
CASSEQGESFATEAFF
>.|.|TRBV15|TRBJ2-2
TGTGCCACCCGGGGTGGGGCCAACACGAACACCGGGGAGCTGTTTTTT
CATRGGANTNTGELFF
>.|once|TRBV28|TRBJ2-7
TGTGCCAGCACCCAAACGGGCAGGGTCTACGAGCAGTACTTC
CASTQTGRVYEQYF
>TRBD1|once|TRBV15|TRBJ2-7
TGTGCCACCAGCACCCGAAGGGGACAGGGGCGACCCGAGGAGTACTTC
CATSTRRGQGRPEEYF
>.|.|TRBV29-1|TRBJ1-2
TGCAGCGTTGTGGGAAAAAACTATGGCTACACCTTC
CSVVGKNYGYTF
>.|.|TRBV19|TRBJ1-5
TGTGCCAGTAGTGAAGATGAATATAGCAATCAGCCCCAGCATTTT
CASSEDEYSNQPQHF
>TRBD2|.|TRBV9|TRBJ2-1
TGTGCCAGCAGCGGAGCGACTAGCGGGAATTACAATGAGCAGTTCTTC
CASSGATSGNYNEQFF
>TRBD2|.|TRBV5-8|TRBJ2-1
TGTGCCAGCAGCCCCTGGACTAGCGGGATCTACAATGAGCAGTTCTTC
CASSPWTSGIYNEQFF
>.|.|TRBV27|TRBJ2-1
TGTGCCAGCAGTCTTAGCTCCTACAATGAGCAGTTCTTC
CASSLSSYNEQFF
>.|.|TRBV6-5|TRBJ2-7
TGTGCCAGCAGTTACGGGCTTACCTACGAGCAGTACTTC
CASSYGLTYEQYF
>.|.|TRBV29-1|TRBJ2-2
TGCAGCGTTGAAGATTTCTCCCGAAACACCGGGGAGCTGTTTTTT
CSVEDFSRNTGELFF
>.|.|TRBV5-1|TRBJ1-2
TGCGCCAGCAGCTTGGCGCGGGGCGCGGTCTATGGCTACACCTTC
CASSLARGAVYGYTF
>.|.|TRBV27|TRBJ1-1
TGTGCCAGCAGTGCCCGACAGGATTTGAACACTGAAGCTTTCTTT
CASSARQDLNTEAFF
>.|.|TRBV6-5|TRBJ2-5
TGTGCCAGCAGCCCGAGCGGAGGCCAACAAGAGACCCAGTACTTC
CASSPSGGQQETQYF
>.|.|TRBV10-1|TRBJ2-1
TGCGCCAGCAGTGAAGTTTCGGGGGATGAGCAGTTCTTC
CASSEVSGDEQFF
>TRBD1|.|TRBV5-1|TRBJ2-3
TGCGCCAGCAGCCCGGACAGGGATACGTTTAGGGCAGATACGCAGTATTTT
CASSPDRDTFRADTQYF
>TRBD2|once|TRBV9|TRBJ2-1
TGTGCCAGCAGCGTAGTCCGAAGCGGGAGAGGTCCCGAGCAGTTCTTC
CASSVVRSGRGPEQFF
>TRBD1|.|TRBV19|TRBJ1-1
TGTGCCAGTAGTACCTGGGACAGTACAACGAACACTGAAGCTTTCTTT
CASSTWDSTTNTEAFF
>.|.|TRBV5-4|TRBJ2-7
TGTGCCAGCAGCTTGGCTCCGGGAGAGTGGTACGAGCAGTACTTC
CASSLAPGEWYEQYF
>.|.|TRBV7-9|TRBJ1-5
TGTGCCAGCAGCGGAACTAGGGACACCGAGGGGAATCAGCCCCAGCATTTT
CASSGTRDTEGNQPQHF
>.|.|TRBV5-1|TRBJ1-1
TGCGCCAGCAGCCAAGCTCGACAGATCAACACTGAAGCTTTCTTT
CASSQARQINTEAFF